Included here is one T cell receptor beta chain sequence, with context. Its specificity is unknown. The sample belongs to a study of type 1 and type 2 diabetes patients. In the study overall: Samples came from type 1 diabetic, type 2 diabetic or nondiabetic people, recruited in China. Regarding the study as a whole: Some HECs seen only in T1D might also appear in more T2D or control samples. Age and gender were not matched between study groups.

The PCR template was genomic DNA. The TCR beta CDR3 region was amplified using 30 forward and 13 reverse primers. TCRdb called the multiplex PCR reads again in MiXCR, with one record for every CDR3 protein. The data contain around 300,000 distinct CDR3 sequences, approximately 50% of them seen just once; the ten biggest clones take up 12% to 15%. Sequencing used peripheral blood mononuclear cells (PBMCs). This receptor was identified in a young man with type 2 diabetes.

For the CDR3, the DNA is TGTGCCATCAGGGGGAACGCAGATACGCAGTATTTT. It yields the protein CAIRGNADTQYF. V is TRBV10-3 and J is TRBJ2-3; no definite D call. Germline CDR1 ENHRY, CDR2 SYGVKD. Trimming shortened V by 6 bases and J by 4 bases, and 8 bases separated the two germline ends. The CDR3 runs 12 residues.